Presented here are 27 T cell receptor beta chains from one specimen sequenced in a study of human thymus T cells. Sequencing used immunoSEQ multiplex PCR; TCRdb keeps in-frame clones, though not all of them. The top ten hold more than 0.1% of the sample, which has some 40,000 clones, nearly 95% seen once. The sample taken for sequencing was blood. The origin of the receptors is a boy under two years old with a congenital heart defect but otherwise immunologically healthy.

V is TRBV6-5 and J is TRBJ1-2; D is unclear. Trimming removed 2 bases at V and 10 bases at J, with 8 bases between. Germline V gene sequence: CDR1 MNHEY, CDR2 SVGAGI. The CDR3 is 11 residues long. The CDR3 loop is CASSYAGAYTF. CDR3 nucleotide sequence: TGTGCCAGCAGTTACGCGGGAGCCTACACCTTC.

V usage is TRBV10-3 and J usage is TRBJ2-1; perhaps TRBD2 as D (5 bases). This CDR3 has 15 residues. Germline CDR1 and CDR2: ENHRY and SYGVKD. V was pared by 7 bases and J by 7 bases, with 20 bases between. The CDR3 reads CAITSGPSVVNEQFF. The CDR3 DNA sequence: TGTGCCATCACAAGCGGACCCTCAGTAGTAAATGAGCAGTTCTTC.

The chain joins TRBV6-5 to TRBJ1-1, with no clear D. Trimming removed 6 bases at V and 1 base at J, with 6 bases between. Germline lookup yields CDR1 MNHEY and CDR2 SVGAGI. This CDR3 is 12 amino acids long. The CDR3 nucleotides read TGTGCCAGCAGGGATCCGAACACTGAAGCTTTCTTT. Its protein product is CASRDPNTEAFF.

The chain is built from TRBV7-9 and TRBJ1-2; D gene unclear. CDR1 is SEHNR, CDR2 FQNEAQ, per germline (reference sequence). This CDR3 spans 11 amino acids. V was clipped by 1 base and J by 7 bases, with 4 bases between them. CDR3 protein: CASSLGTGYTF. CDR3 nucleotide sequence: TGTGCCAGCAGCTTAGGTACTGGCTACACCTTC.

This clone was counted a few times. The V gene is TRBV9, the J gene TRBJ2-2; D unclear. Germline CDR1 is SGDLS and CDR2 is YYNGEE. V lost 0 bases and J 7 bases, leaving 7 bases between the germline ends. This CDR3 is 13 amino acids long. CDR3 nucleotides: TGTGCCAGCAGCGTAGCCCAAATCGGGGAGCTGTTTTTT. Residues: CASSVAQIGELFF.

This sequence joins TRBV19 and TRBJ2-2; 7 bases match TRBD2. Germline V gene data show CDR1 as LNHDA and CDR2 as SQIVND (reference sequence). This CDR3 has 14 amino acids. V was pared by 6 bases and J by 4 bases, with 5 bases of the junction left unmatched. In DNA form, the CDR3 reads TGTGCCAGTAGCCCCGAGCGGGGCACCGGGGAGCTGTTTTTT. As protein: CASSPERGTGELFF.

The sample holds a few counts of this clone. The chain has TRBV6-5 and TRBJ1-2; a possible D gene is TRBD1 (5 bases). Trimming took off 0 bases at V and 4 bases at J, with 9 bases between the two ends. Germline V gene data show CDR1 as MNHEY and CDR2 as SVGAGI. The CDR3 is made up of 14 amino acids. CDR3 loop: CASSYSRGLYGYTF. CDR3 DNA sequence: TGTGCCAGCAGTTACTCAAGGGGCCTCTATGGCTACACCTTC.

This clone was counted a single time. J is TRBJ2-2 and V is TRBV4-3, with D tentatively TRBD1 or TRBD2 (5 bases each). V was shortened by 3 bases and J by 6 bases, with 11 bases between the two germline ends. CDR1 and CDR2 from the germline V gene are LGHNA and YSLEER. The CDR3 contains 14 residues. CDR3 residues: CASSQGPGAGELFF. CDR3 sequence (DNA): TGCGCCAGCAGCCAGGGACCTGGGGCCGGGGAGCTGTTTTTT.

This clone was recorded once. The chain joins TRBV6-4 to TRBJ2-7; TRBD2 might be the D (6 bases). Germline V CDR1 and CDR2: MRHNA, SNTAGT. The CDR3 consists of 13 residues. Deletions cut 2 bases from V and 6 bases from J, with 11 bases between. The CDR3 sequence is CASSDEEGSEQYF. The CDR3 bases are TGTGCCAGCAGTGACGAGGAGGGCTCCGAGCAGTACTTC.

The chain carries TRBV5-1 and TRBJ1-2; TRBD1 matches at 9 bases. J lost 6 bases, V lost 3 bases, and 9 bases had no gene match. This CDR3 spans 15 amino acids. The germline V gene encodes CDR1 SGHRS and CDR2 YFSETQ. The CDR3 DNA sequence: TGCGCCAGCAGCTGGGGACAGGGTTTTGTAGATGGCTACACCTTC. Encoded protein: CASSWGQGFVDGYTF.

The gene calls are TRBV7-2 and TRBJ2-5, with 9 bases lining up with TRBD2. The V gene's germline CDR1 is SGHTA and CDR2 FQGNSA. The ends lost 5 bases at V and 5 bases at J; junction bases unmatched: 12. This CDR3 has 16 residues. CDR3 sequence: CASSRNSRGGRETQYF. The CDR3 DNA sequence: TGTGCCAGCAGCCGTAATTCGCGGGGGGGCAGGGAGACCCAGTACTTC.

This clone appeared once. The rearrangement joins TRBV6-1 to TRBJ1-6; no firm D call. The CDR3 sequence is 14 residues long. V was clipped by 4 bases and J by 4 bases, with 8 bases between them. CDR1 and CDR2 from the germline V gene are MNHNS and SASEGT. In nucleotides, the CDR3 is TGTGCCAGCAGTGGCGGGCAATATAATTCACCCCTCCACTTT. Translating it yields CASSGGQYNSPLHF.

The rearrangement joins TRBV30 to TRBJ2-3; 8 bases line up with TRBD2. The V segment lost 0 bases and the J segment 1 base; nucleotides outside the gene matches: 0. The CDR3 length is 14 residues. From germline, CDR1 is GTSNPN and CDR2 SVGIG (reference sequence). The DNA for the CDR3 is TGTGCCTGGAGTGTAGCGGGGGGCACAGATACGCAGTATTTT. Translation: CAWSVAGGTDTQYF.

The CDR3 nucleotides are TGCGCCAGCAGCTTGGGACAGGGGGCTGGCTACACCTTC. The encoded protein is CASSLGQGAGYTF. The V gene is TRBV5-1, the J gene TRBJ1-2, with 10 bases matching TRBD1. Trimming at V came to 0 bases and at J to 7 bases, leaving 0 bases not matched to a gene. This CDR3 contains 13 residues. Germline V gene data show CDR1 as SGHRS and CDR2 as YFSETQ.

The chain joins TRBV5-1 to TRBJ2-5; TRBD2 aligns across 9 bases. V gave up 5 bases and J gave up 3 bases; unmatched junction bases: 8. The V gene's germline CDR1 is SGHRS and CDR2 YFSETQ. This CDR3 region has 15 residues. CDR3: CASRASGAVKETQYF. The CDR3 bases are TGCGCCAGCAGGGCTAGCGGGGCTGTCAAAGAGACCCAGTACTTC.

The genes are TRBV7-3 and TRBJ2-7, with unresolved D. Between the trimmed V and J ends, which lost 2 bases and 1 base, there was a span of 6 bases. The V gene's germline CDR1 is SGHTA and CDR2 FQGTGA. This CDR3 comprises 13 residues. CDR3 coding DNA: TGTGCCAGCAGCTTACAGCCGTCCTACGAGCAGTACTTC. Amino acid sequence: CASSLQPSYEQYF.

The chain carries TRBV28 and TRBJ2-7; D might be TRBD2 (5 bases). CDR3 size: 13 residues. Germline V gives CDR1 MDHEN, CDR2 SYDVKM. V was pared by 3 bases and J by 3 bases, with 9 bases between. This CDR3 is CASSFLAYYEQYF. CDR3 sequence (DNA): TGTGCCAGCAGTTTCCTAGCTTACTACGAGCAGTACTTC.

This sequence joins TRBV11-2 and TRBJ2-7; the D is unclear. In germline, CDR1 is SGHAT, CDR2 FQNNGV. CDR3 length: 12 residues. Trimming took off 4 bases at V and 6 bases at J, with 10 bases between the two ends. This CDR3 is CASSSGYTEQYF. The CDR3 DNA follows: TGTGCCAGCAGCTCCGGGTACACCGAGCAGTACTTC.

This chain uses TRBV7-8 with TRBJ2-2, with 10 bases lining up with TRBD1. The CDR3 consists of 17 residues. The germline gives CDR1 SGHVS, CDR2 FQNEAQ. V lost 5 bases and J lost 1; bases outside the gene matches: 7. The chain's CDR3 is CASSPLGTGENTGELFF. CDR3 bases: TGTGCCAGCAGCCCCCTGGGGACAGGGGAGAACACCGGGGAGCTGTTTTTT.

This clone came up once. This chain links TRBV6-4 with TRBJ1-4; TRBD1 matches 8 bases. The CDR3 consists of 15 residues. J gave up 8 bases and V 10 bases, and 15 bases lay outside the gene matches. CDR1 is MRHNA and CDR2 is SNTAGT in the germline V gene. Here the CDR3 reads CANLWGRGPGEKLFF. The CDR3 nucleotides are TGTGCCAACCTTTGGGGCAGGGGGCCCGGAGAAAAACTGTTTTTT.

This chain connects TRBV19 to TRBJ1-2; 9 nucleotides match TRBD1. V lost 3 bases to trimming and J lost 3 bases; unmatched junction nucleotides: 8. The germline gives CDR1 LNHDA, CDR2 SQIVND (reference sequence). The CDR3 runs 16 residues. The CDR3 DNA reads TGTGCCAGTAGTATCCTCACGGGACAGGGATACTATGGCTACACCTTC. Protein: CASSILTGQGYYGYTF.

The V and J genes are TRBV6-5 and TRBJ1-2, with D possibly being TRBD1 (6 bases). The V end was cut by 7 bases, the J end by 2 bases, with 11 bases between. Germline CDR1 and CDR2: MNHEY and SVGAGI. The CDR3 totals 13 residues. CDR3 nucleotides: TGTGCCAGCAAGGCAGGGGCAAACTATGGCTACACCTTC. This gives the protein CASKAGANYGYTF.

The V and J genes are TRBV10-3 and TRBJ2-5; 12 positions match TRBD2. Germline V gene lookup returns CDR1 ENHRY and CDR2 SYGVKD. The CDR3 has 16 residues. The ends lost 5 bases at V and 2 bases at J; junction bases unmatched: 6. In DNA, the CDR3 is TGTGCCATCAGTCCTAGACTAGCGGGGGAACAAGAGACCCAGTACTTC. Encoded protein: CAISPRLAGEQETQYF.

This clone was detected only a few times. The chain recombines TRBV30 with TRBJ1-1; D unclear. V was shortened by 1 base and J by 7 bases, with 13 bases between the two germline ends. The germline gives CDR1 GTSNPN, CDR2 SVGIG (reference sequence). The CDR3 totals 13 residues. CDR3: CAWSGIGLLEAFF. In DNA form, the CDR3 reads TGTGCCTGGAGTGGGATTGGGCTGCTTGAAGCTTTCTTT.

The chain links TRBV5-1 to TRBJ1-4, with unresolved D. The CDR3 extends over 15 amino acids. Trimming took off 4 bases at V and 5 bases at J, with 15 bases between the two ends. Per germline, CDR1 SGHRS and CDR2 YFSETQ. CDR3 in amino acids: CASSPGEPLNEKLFF. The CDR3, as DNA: TGCGCCAGCAGCCCCGGGGAACCGTTGAATGAAAAACTGTTTTTT.

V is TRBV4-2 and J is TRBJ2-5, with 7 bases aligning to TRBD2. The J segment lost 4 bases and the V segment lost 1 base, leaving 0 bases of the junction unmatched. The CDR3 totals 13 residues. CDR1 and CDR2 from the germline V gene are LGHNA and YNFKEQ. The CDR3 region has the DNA TGTGCCAGCAGCCAAGCGGGGGGAGAGACCCAGTACTTC. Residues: CASSQAGGETQYF.

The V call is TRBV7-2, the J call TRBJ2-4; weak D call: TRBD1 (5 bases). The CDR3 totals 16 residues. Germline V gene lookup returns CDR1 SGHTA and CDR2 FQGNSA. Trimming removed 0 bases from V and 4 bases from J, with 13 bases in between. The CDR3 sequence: CASSLAFGQGKNIQYF. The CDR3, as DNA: TGTGCCAGCAGCTTAGCGTTCGGGCAGGGTAAAAACATTCAGTACTTC.